This TCR beta chain was observed in a study of blood T cell repertoires in COVID-19. At the level of the study: Whether acute or convalescent, the COVID-19 samples came from the United States, Italy and Spain. PBMCs, B-cell-depleted T cells, or T cells provided the cDNA or gDNA that made up the material.

Germline assignment: CDR1 MNHNS and CDR2 SASEGT. There are 16 residues in the CDR3. The junction had 9 bases not matched to a gene; V was cut back by 4 bases and J by 2 bases. Per the study methods: Cell counts per sample came from amplifying reference gene primers. Sequencing was performed with immunoSEQ multiplex PCR; in TCRdb, only in-frame clones are kept and a portion is missing. V, J and clone size are those of that table, while D and trimming were read from the DNA. Here the sample spans 110,000 to 150,000 clones, 65% to 85% being singletons. The sequencing sample was made of peripheral blood. The V and J genes are TRBV6-1 and TRBJ2-3; 7 bases agree with TRBD2. This receptor was identified in a woman in her sixties with acute or convalescent COVID-19. CDR3 amino acids: CASSVGTTTLTDTQYF. In DNA form, the CDR3 reads TGTGCCAGCAGTGTTGGGACTACTACACTCACAGATACGCAGTATTTT.